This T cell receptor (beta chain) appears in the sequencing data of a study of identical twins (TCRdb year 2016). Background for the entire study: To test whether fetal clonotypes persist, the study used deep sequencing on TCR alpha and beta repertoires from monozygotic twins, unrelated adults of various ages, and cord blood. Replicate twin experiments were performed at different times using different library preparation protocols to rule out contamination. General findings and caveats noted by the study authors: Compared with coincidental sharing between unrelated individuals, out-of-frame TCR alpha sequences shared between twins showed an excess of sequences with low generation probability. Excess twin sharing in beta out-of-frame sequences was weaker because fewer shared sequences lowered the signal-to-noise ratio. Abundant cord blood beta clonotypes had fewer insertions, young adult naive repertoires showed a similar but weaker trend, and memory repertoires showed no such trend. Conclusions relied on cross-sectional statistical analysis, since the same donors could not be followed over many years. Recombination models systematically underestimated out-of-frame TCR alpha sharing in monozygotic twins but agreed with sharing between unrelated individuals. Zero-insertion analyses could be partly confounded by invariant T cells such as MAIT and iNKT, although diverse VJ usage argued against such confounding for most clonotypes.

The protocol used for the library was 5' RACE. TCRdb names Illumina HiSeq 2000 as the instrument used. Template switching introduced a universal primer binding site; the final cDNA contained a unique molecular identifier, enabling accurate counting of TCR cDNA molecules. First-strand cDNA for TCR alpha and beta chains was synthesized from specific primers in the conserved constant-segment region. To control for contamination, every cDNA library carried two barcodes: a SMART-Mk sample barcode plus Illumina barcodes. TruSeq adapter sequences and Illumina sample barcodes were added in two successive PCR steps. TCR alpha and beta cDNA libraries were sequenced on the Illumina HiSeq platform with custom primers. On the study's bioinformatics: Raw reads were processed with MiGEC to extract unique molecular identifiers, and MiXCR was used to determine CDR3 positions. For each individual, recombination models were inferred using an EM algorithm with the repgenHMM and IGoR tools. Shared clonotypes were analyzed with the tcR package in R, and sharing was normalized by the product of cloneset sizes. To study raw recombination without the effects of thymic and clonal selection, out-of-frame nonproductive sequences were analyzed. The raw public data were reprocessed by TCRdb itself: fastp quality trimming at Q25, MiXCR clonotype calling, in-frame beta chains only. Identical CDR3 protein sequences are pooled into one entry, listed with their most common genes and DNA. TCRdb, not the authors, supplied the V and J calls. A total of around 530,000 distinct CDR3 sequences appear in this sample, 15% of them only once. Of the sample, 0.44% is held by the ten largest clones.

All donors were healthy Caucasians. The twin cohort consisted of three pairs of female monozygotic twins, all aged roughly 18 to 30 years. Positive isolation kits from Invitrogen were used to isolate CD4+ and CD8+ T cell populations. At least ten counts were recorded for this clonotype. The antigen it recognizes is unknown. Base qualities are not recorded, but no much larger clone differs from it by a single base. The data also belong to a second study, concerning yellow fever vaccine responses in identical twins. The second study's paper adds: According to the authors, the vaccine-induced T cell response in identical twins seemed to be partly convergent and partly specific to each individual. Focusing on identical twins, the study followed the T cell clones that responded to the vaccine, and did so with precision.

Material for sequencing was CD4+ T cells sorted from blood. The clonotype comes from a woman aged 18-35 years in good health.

The sequenced DNA: TGCGCCAGCAGCCAAGGAATCTGGGAAGCTAACTATGGCTACACCTTC. Its amino acids are CASSQGIWEANYGYTF. In this chain, TRBV4-1 is recombined with TRBJ1-2, with the D gene call left open. The CDR3 measures 16 amino acids from cysteine to phenylalanine. Only the CDR3 part of the read is kept: 48 bases, read in frame from the first base. Between the V and J ends, shortened by 1 base and 0 bases respectively, the junction contains 12 bases. For CDR1 and CDR2, the germline V gene lists MGHRA and YSYEKL.